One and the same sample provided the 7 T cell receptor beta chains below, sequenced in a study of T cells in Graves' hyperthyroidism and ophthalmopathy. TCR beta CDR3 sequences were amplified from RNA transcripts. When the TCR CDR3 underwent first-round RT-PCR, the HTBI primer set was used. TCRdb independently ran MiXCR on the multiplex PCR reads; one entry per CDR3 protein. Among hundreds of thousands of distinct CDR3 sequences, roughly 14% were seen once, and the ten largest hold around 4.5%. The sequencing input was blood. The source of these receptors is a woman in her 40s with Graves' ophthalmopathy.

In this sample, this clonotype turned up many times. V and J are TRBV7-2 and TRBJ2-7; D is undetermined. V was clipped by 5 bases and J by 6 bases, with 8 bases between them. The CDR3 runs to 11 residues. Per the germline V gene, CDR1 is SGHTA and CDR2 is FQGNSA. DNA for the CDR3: TGTGCCAGCAGCGTCATGTCCGAGCAGTACTTC. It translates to CASSVMSEQYF.

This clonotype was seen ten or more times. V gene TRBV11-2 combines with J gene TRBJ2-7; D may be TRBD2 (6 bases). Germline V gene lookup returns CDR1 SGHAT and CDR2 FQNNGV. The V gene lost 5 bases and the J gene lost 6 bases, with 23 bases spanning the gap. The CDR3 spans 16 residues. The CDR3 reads CASSTGRDLMLGEQYF. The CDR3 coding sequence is TGTGCCAGCAGCACTGGCCGGGACTTAATGCTGGGCGAGCAGTACTTC.

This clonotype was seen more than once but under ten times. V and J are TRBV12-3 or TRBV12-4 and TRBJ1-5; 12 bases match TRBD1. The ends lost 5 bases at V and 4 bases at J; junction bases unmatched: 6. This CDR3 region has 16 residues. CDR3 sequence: CASSPGTGGRNQPQHF. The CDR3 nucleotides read TGTGCCAGCAGTCCCGGGACAGGGGGCCGAAATCAGCCCCAGCATTTT.

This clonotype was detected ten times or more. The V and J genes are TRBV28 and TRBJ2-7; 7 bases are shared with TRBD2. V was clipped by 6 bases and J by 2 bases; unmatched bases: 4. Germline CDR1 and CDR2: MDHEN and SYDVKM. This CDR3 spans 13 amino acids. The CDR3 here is CASRGGSAYEQYF. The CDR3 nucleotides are TGTGCCAGCAGGGGAGGGAGTGCCTACGAGCAGTACTTC.

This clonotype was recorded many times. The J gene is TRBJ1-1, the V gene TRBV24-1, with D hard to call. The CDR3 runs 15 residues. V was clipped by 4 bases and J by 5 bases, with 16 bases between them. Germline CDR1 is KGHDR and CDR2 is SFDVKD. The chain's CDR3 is CATSETSHGITEAFF. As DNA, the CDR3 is TGTGCCACCAGTGAGACTTCCCATGGGATAACTGAAGCTTTCTTT.

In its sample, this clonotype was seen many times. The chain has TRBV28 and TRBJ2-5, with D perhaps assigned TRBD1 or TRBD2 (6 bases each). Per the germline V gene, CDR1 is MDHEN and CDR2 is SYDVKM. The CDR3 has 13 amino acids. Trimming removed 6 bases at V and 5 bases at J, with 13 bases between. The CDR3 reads CASSWGALETQYF. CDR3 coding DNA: TGTGCCAGCAGCTGGGGGGCGTTGGAGACCCAGTACTTC.

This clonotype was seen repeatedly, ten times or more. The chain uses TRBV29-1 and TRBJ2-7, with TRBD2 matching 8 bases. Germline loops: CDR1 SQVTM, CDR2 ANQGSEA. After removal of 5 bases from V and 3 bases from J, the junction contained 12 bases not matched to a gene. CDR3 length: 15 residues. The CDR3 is CSVTLWTSRFYEQYF. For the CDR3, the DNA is TGCAGCGTTACCCTGTGGACTAGCCGTTTCTACGAGCAGTACTTC.